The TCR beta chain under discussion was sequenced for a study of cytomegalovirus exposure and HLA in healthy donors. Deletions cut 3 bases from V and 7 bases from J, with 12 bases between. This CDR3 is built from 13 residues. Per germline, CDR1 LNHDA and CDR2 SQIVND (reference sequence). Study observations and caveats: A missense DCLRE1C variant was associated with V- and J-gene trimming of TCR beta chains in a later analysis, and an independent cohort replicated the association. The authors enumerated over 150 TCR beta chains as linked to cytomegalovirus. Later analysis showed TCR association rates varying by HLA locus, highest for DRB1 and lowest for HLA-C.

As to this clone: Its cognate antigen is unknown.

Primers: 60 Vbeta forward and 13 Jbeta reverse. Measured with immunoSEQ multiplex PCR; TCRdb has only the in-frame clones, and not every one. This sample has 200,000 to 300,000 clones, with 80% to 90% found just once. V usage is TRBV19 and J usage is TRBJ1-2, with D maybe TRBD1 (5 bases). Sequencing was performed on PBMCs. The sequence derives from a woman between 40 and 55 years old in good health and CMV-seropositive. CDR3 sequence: CASSILGQGGYTF. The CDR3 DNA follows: TGTGCCAGTAGTATTCTTGGTCAGGGTGGCTACACCTTC.